This note documents a single T cell receptor beta chain sequence. The sample comes from a study of blood T cell repertoires in COVID-19. Study-level information: Samples taken during acute and convalescent COVID-19 were collected in the United States, Italy and Spain. Sources were T cells, B-cell-depleted T cells, or PBMCs; the material itself was cDNA or gDNA.

As handled by the study authors: Amplified reference gene primers provided the basis for estimating nucleated cell counts. Sequenced by immunoSEQ multiplex PCR; TCRdb stores in-frame clones only, minus some. The V and J calls and the clone size are those of that table, but D and trimming were determined from the DNA. Of about 400,000 clones listed, 86% were seen once; the top ten hold 1.4%. The germline gives CDR1 MNHEY, CDR2 SMNVEV (reference sequence). This CDR3 region has 17 residues. Unmatched junction bases numbered 11, after V lost 0 bases and J lost 4 bases. Input material: peripheral blood. This chain uses TRBV27 with TRBJ2-7; 8 bases map to TRBD1. The TCR comes from a woman aged 30 to 39 with active or convalescent COVID-19. The CDR3 region has the DNA TGTGCCAGCAGTTTATCTTTACCCTGGACAGGGAGATACGAGCAGTACTTC. It yields the protein CASSLSLPWTGRYEQYF.